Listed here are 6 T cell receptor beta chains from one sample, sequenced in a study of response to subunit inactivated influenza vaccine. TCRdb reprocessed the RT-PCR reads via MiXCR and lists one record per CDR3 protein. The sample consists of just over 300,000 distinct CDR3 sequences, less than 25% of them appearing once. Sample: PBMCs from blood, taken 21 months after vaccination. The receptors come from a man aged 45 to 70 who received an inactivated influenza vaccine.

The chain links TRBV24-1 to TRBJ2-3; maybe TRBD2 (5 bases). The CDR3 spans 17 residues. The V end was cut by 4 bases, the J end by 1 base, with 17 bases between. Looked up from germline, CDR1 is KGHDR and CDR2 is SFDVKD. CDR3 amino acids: CATSEMDLLGGTDTQYF. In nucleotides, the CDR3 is TGTGCCACCAGTGAGATGGACTTACTCGGCGGCACAGATACGCAGTATTTT.

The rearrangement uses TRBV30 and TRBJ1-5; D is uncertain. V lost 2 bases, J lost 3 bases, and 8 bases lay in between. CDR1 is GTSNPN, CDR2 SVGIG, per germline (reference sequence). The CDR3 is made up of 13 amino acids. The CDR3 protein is CAWSLGYNQPQHF. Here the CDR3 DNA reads TGTGCCTGGAGTTTAGGCTACAATCAGCCCCAGCATTTT.

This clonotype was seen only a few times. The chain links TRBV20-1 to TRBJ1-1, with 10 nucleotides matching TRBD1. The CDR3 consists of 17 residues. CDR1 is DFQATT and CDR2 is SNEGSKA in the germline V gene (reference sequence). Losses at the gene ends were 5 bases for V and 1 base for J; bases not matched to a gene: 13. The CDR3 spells CSARGGTGANWNTEAFF. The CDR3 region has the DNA TGCAGTGCTCGAGGCGGGACAGGGGCTAATTGGAACACTGAAGCTTTCTTT.

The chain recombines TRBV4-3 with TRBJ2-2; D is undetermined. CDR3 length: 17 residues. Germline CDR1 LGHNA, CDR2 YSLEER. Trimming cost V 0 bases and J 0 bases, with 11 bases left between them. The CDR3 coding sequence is TGCGCCAGCAGCCAAGATCCCGGCCCTCCGAACACCGGGGAGCTGTTTTTT. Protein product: CASSQDPGPPNTGELFF.

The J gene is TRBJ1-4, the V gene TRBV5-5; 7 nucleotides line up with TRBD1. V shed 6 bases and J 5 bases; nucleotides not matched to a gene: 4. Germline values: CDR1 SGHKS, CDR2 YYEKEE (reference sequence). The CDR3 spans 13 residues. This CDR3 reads CASNIQGNEKLFF. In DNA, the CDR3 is TGTGCCAGCAACATACAGGGGAATGAAAAACTGTTTTTT.

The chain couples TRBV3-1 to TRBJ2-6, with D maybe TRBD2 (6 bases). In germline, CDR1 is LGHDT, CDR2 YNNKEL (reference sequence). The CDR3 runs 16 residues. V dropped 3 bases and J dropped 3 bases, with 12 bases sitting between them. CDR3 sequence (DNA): TGTGCCAGCAGCCAGGGGAGGTGGGGTGGGGCCAACGTCCTGACTTTC. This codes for CASSQGRWGGANVLTF.